Listed below are T cell receptor beta chains from one sample, sequenced in a study of T cells after yellow fever vaccination. TCRdb re-derived calls from the 5' RACE reads in MiXCR, one entry per CDR3 protein. The sample shows about 580,000 distinct CDR3 sequences, about 15% of them seen only once. The source material was PBMCs, sampled around 5 days after the first yellow fever vaccination. The receptor set was obtained from a man aged 18 to 35 who received the YFV17D yellow fever vaccine. Each CDR3 is given with its conserved first and last residue. D genes are given only for firm matches. Only some rows state a clone size, as once, few, many or a class for expanded clones.

CDR3 protein,CDR3 DNA,V gene,clone size,D gene,J gene
CSARRRRSNTEAFF,TGCAGTGCTAGACGGCGGAGGAGCAACACTGAAGCTTTCTTT,TRBV20-1,few,-,TRBJ1-1
CASSPSRENTEAFF,TGTGCCAGCAGCCCCTCCCGGGAGAACACTGAAGCTTTCTTT,TRBV7-3,once,-,TRBJ1-1
CASSIRDQNTGELFF,TGTGCCAGCAGTATCCGGGACCAAAACACCGGGGAGCTGTTTTTT,TRBV6-1,few,-,TRBJ2-2
CASSLVWEDTQYF,TGTGCCAGCAGCTTAGTTTGGGAGGATACGCAGTATTTT,TRBV7-2,-,-,TRBJ2-3
CASSPWVRVTGELFF,TGTGCCAGCAGCCCATGGGTCAGGGTTACCGGGGAGCTGTTTTTT,TRBV7-8,-,-,TRBJ2-2
CASKKPREETQYF,TGTGCCAGCAAAAAACCCAGGGAAGAGACCCAGTACTTC,TRBV6-2/TRBV6-3,-,-,TRBJ2-5
CASRPGTGGSKNTGELFF,TGTGCCAGCAGGCCCGGGACAGGGGGCTCTAAGAACACCGGGGAGCTGTTTTTT,TRBV11-1,-,TRBD1,TRBJ2-2
CAISPTNQPQHF,TGTGCCATCAGCCCAACAAATCAGCCCCAGCATTTT,TRBV10-3,-,-,TRBJ1-5
CASSHDSTSLETQYF,TGTGCCAGCAGCCACGATAGTACTAGCCTCGAGACCCAGTACTTC,TRBV7-8,once,-,TRBJ2-5
CASSLEGWGTYNSPLHF,TGTGCCAGCAGCTTAGAGGGATGGGGGACCTATAATTCACCCCTCCACTTT,TRBV11-2,few,-,TRBJ1-6
CASSLSLGVNQPQHF,TGTGCCAGCAGCTTGTCTTTGGGGGTCAATCAGCCCCAGCATTTT,TRBV5-6,-,-,TRBJ1-5
CSASSRGYGYTF,TGCAGTGCTAGTTCCCGGGGCTATGGCTACACCTTC,TRBV20-1,-,-,TRBJ1-2
CASSSSFEGLGETQYF,TGTGCCAGCAGTTCCTCTTTTGAGGGGCTGGGGGAGACCCAGTACTTC,TRBV6-5,-,-,TRBJ2-5
CASSQGVSEKLFF,TGTGCCAGCAGCCAGGGGGTTAGTGAAAAACTGTTTTTT,TRBV7-9,few,TRBD1,TRBJ1-4
CASSYSKVVEQFF,TGTGCCAGCAGTTACTCGAAAGTGGTAGAGCAGTTCTTC,TRBV6-5,-,-,TRBJ2-1
CASSQVVTSLADSNQPQHF,TGCGCCAGCAGCCAAGTCGTTACGTCTCTGGCTGATAGCAATCAGCCCCAGCATTTT,TRBV4-1,-,-,TRBJ1-5
CASSRRLAGGWGETQYF,TGTGCCAGCAGTCGGCGACTAGCGGGGGGGTGGGGAGAGACCCAGTACTTC,TRBV12-3/TRBV12-4,-,TRBD2,TRBJ2-5
CSANAGTSGQETQYF,TGCAGTGCTAATGCCGGGACTAGCGGCCAAGAGACCCAGTACTTC,TRBV20-1,-,TRBD2,TRBJ2-5
CASTRTPQNTEAFF,TGCGCCAGCACCCGGACACCTCAGAACACTGAAGCTTTCTTT,TRBV5-1,few,-,TRBJ1-1
CASSPSQGAVDTQYF,TGTGCCAGCTCACCATCGCAGGGGGCTGTAGATACGCAGTATTTT,TRBV18,few,TRBD1,TRBJ2-3
CASSFIQRGGTGELFF,TGTGCCAGCAGTTTCATCCAGCGGGGGGGCACCGGGGAGCTGTTTTTT,TRBV28,-,TRBD2,TRBJ2-2
CASSPGYGTSTDTQYF,TGTGCCAGCAGCCCAGGTTACGGGACGAGCACAGATACGCAGTATTTT,TRBV7-3,-,-,TRBJ2-3
CASSLDSATYSNQPQHF,TGTGCCAGCAGTTTAGATTCAGCAACTTATAGCAATCAGCCCCAGCATTTT,TRBV12-3/TRBV12-4,-,-,TRBJ1-5
CASSSDTKLFF,TGTGCCAGCAGCTCGGACACCAAACTGTTTTTT,TRBV5-4,-,-,TRBJ1-4
CASSKRTGGTDTQYF,TGTGCCAGCAGCAAAAGGACAGGGGGCACAGATACGCAGTATTTT,TRBV21-1,few,-,TRBJ2-3
CASSSPGTSGNIQYF,TGCGCCAGCAGCTCCCCCGGGACTAGCGGAAACATTCAGTACTTC,TRBV5-1,-,TRBD2,TRBJ2-4
CASSSTGDTQYF,TGTGCCAGCAGCTCTACAGGAGATACGCAGTATTTT,TRBV11-2,-,-,TRBJ2-3
CASSLTIRASLDTQYF,TGTGCCAGCAGCTTAACCATTCGGGCGTCATTAGATACGCAGTATTTT,TRBV7-3,few,-,TRBJ2-3
CASSSGRTGIEPQHF,TGTGCCAGCAGCTCAGGAAGGACAGGAATTGAGCCCCAGCATTTT,TRBV7-8,few,TRBD1,TRBJ1-5
CASSTGIGGPNYSNQPQHF,TGTGCCAGCAGCACGGGTATAGGGGGACCAAATTATAGCAATCAGCCCCAGCATTTT,TRBV11-1,-,-,TRBJ1-5
CASSLASGGITDTQYF,TGCGCCAGCAGCTTGGCTAGCGGGGGTATCACAGATACGCAGTATTTT,TRBV5-1,few,TRBD2,TRBJ2-3
CASTASQHGGQFF,TGTGCTAGCACAGCTAGCCAACACGGGGGGCAGTTCTTC,TRBV7-7,-,-,TRBJ2-1
CASSPLVSGAEAFF,TGTGCCAGCAGCCCCCTGGTGTCAGGCGCTGAAGCTTTCTTT,TRBV14,-,-,TRBJ1-1
CASSPLQVNTEAFF,TGCGCCAGCAGCCCGTTACAGGTGAACACTGAAGCTTTCTTT,TRBV5-1,few,-,TRBJ1-1
CASSLAGAWEQYF,TGTGCCAGCAGCTTAGCTGGGGCGTGGGAGCAGTACTTC,TRBV7-8,-,-,TRBJ2-7
CASGTYSPLHF,TGTGCCAGCGGGACGTATTCACCCCTCCACTTT,TRBV3-1,few,-,TRBJ1-6
CASSIGRSSNQPQHF,TGTGCCAGTAGTATCGGGCGGAGTAGCAATCAGCCCCAGCATTTT,TRBV19,-,-,TRBJ1-5
CASSLALNNEQFF,TGTGCCAGCAGCTTGGCCTTAAACAATGAGCAGTTCTTC,TRBV5-6,-,-,TRBJ2-1
CASSKGQSFTEAFF,TGTGCCAGCAGCAAAGGACAGAGTTTTACTGAAGCTTTCTTT,TRBV7-2,-,-,TRBJ1-1
CASSFDRTGSINEQFF,TGTGCCAGCAGTTTCGACCGGACAGGGTCTATCAATGAGCAGTTCTTC,TRBV6-5,-,TRBD1,TRBJ2-1
CATSDLTGRGDTDTQYF,TGTGCCACCAGTGACCTGACCGGGCGGGGAGACACAGATACGCAGTATTTT,TRBV24-1,few,-,TRBJ2-3
CASSTHTGTTDTQYF,TGTGCCAGCAGCACCCATACGGGGACCACAGATACGCAGTATTTT,TRBV12-3/TRBV12-4,many,-,TRBJ2-3
CASSSDRGRSVILADTQYF,TGTGCCAGCAGCTCCGACAGGGGGCGATCGGTTATACTAGCAGATACGCAGTATTTT,TRBV11-2,-,TRBD1,TRBJ2-3
CASSISGEADTQYF,TGTGCCAGTAGTATTTCAGGGGAGGCAGATACGCAGTATTTT,TRBV19,-,-,TRBJ2-3
CASSLAGQGSEQFF,TGTGCCAGCAGCTTAGCGGGACAGGGCTCTGAGCAGTTCTTC,TRBV7-6,-,TRBD1,TRBJ2-1
CASTYTGVGYNEQFF,TGTGCCAGCACTTACACAGGGGTCGGCTACAATGAGCAGTTCTTC,TRBV7-9,few,TRBD1,TRBJ2-1
CASSSRGGTSIGTDTQYF,TGTGCCAGCAGTTCCAGGGGGGGGACGAGTATCGGCACAGATACGCAGTATTTT,TRBV12-3/TRBV12-4,-,-,TRBJ2-3
CASSLPLWGWNEQFF,TGTGCCAGCAGCTTACCACTCTGGGGCTGGAATGAGCAGTTCTTC,TRBV7-9,many,-,TRBJ2-1
CAWSRGTTGNTIYF,TGTGCCTGGAGCAGGGGTACAACTGGAAACACCATATATTTT,TRBV30,few,-,TRBJ1-3
CASSIPGARNYGYTF,TGTGCCAGCAGCATCCCAGGGGCGCGTAACTATGGCTACACCTTC,TRBV12-3/TRBV12-4,-,-,TRBJ1-2
CASSIQGAPADTQYF,TGCGCCAGCAGCATACAGGGGGCGCCGGCAGATACGCAGTATTTT,TRBV5-1,few,TRBD1,TRBJ2-3
CASSEGAEETQYF,TGTGCCAGCAGTGAAGGGGCGGAAGAGACCCAGTACTTC,TRBV25-1,-,-,TRBJ2-5
CASSLSAHPPETQYF,TGTGCCAGCAGCTTGTCCGCCCACCCCCCAGAGACCCAGTACTTC,TRBV5-5,-,-,TRBJ2-5
CSARGGRQGAYNEQFF,TGCAGTGCTAGAGGGGGGCGACAGGGGGCCTACAATGAGCAGTTCTTC,TRBV20-1,-,TRBD1,TRBJ2-1